The rows below give T cell receptor beta chains drawn from one sample of a study of human T cells and chemical hapten exposure. Each CDR3 protein gets one entry after TCRdb re-called the RACE reads with MiXCR. The sample lists more than 65,000 distinct CDR3 sequences, about a tenth seen once, with around 1.3% in the top ten. The sequenced sample was whole blood, obtained in connection with sensitization to the hapten diphenylcyclopropenone (DPC). The receptor set was obtained from a woman between 45 and 60 years old with alopecia areata. Some clones in this sample may be carry-over from other donors' samples. Both conserved end residues are part of each CDR3. D genes are given only for firm matches. Clone size, where shown, is once, few, many, or a class for clones that have expanded.

V,J,size,D,CDR3,DNA
TRBV6-5,TRBJ2-1,many,TRBD1,CASSVTGTGYNEQFF,TGTGCCAGCAGTGTAACCGGGACAGGGTACAATGAGCAGTTCTTC
TRBV5-1,TRBJ2-7,-,TRBD1,CASSIEGAEQYF,TGCGCCAGCAGCATCGAGGGGGCCGAGCAGTACTTC
TRBV7-9,TRBJ2-7,-,-,CASSLEVAAYEQYF,TGTGCCAGCAGCTTAGAGGTAGCGGCCTACGAGCAGTACTTC
TRBV19,TRBJ1-2,-,TRBD1,CASSNDGQGRDYGYTF,TGTGCCAGTAGTAACGACGGACAGGGGCGGGACTATGGCTACACCTTC
TRBV5-1,TRBJ2-7,few,-,CASSLAKLAEEQYF,TGCGCCAGCAGCTTGGCGAAACTAGCTGAGGAGCAGTACTTC
TRBV2,TRBJ2-4,few,-,CAGDAGPRIQYF,TGTGCCGGGGATGCGGGACCCCGGATTCAGTACTTC
TRBV29-1,TRBJ1-3,-,TRBD1,CSVSGTGEGNTIYF,TGCAGCGTTTCCGGGACAGGGGAAGGAAACACCATATATTTT
TRBV13,TRBJ2-5,few,TRBD2,CASSWAGGETQYF,TGTGCCAGCAGCTGGGCGGGAGGTGAGACCCAGTACTTC
TRBV12-3/TRBV12-4,TRBJ2-1,-,TRBD2,CASSLTSRLLNEQFF,TGTGCCAGCAGCTTGACTAGCCGTTTGTTAAATGAGCAGTTCTTC
TRBV28,TRBJ2-7,-,-,CASSTASYEQYF,TGTGCCAGCAGTACGGCGTCCTACGAGCAGTACTTC
TRBV24-1,TRBJ2-7,few,TRBD2,CATSDYSGSSYEQYF,TGTGCCACCAGTGATTACAGCGGGAGTTCCTACGAGCAGTACTTC
TRBV12-2,TRBJ2-3,few,-,CASRNAVGIETDTQYF,TGTGCAAGTCGCAATGCAGTCGGGATTGAAACAGATACGCAGTATTTT
TRBV15,TRBJ2-7,few,TRBD2,CATSRREGEQYF,TGTGCCACCAGCAGGAGGGAGGGCGAGCAGTACTTC
TRBV5-1,TRBJ2-2,-,TRBD2,CASTRLAGTGELFF,TGCGCCAGCACTCGACTAGCGGGGACCGGGGAGCTGTTTTTT
TRBV6-1,TRBJ2-4,once,-,CASSGTAKNIQYF,TGTGCCAGCAGTGGGACAGCCAAAAACATTCAGTACTTC
TRBV11-2,TRBJ2-7,few,-,CASSRSAGTGEQYF,TGTGCCAGCAGCCGCTCCGCAGGGACGGGCGAGCAGTACTTC
TRBV20-1,TRBJ2-7,-,-,CSARDSAVEYF,TGCAGTGCTAGAGATTCCGCAGTGGAGTACTTC
TRBV19,TRBJ2-2,-,TRBD1,CATVPAGTGDTGELFF,TGTGCCACCGTACCCGCCGGGACAGGGGACACCGGGGAGCTGTTTTTT
TRBV27,TRBJ1-1,few,-,CASSSPWGTEAFF,TGTGCCAGCAGTTCCCCCTGGGGCACTGAAGCTTTCTTT
TRBV25-1,TRBJ2-7,few,-,CASSKLSSYEQYF,TGTGCCAGCAGTAAACTAAGCTCCTACGAGCAGTACTTC
TRBV28,TRBJ2-3,-,TRBD2,CASSPVAGSTDTQYF,TGTGCCAGCAGTCCAGTAGCGGGTAGCACAGATACGCAGTATTTT
TRBV19,TRBJ2-7,many,TRBD1,CASSTLGGSEQYF,TGTGCCAGTAGTACCCTAGGGGGCAGCGAGCAGTACTTC
TRBV21-1,TRBJ2-1,few,-,CASSNPPALAGGPNEQFF,TGTGCCAGCAGCAATCCCCCCGCACTAGCGGGAGGGCCGAATGAGCAGTTCTTC
TRBV30,TRBJ1-4,many,-,CAWSVRGIEKLFF,TGTGCCTGGAGTGTACGGGGGATTGAAAAACTGTTTTTT
TRBV13,TRBJ1-2,once,-,CASSFDGYGYTF,TGTGCCAGCAGCTTTGATGGCTATGGCTACACCTTC
TRBV2,TRBJ1-5,few,-,CASSGHEGNQPQHF,TGTGCCAGCAGTGGGCACGAAGGCAATCAGCCCCAGCATTTT
TRBV5-4,TRBJ1-1,many,-,CASSFLTGSQPEAFF,TGTGCCAGCAGCTTTCTAACAGGGTCCCAACCTGAAGCTTTCTTT
TRBV6-5,TRBJ2-3,few,-,CATSDRSTDTQYF,TGTGCCACTTCCGACAGGAGCACAGATACGCAGTATTTT
TRBV9,TRBJ2-2,-,-,CASSGTGTGELFF,TGTGCCAGCAGCGGCACAGGAACCGGGGAGCTGTTTTTT
TRBV29-1,TRBJ2-7,-,-,CSVKEQGTYEQYF,TGCAGCGTCAAGGAACAGGGTACCTACGAGCAGTACTTC
TRBV13,TRBJ2-7,-,-,CASSVRSTYEQYF,TGTGCCAGCAGCGTCCGGAGCACCTACGAGCAGTACTTC
TRBV6-2/TRBV6-3,TRBJ2-7,few,-,CASSYSRTNYEQYF,TGTGCCAGCAGTTACTCGCGGACAAACTACGAGCAGTACTTC
TRBV5-5,TRBJ2-1,many,-,CASSLEIVSYNEQFF,TGTGCCAGCAGCTTGGAGATAGTTTCCTACAATGAGCAGTTCTTC
TRBV24-1,TRBJ2-1,few,TRBD1,CATSDTLLVGQGYNEQFF,TGTGCCACCAGTGATACTCTCTTGGTTGGACAGGGCTACAATGAGCAGTTCTTC
TRBV18,TRBJ1-6,-,-,CASSPGFPYNSPLHF,TGTGCCAGCTCACCGGGTTTCCCTTATAATTCACCCCTCCACTTT
TRBV11-2,TRBJ2-3,few,TRBD1,CASSLNSPGQGRDTQYF,TGTGCCAGCAGCTTAAACTCGCCGGGACAGGGTCGGGATACGCAGTATTTT
TRBV6-5,TRBJ1-5,many,-,CASSSTAYNQPQHF,TGTGCCAGCAGTTCGACAGCGTACAATCAGCCCCAGCATTTT
TRBV5-1,TRBJ2-5,few,-,CASSLGGTGTETQYF,TGCGCCAGCAGCTTGGGCGGGACGGGGACGGAGACCCAGTACTTC
TRBV20-1,TRBJ2-7,-,TRBD2,CSANVPGGRAYEQYF,TGCAGTGCGAACGTCCCCGGCGGGAGGGCCTACGAGCAGTACTTC
TRBV10-1,TRBJ2-5,few,TRBD2,CASSRGRARKTQYF,TGCGCCAGCAGCCGCGGGAGGGCCCGAAAGACCCAGTACTTC
TRBV27,TRBJ2-1,few,TRBD2,CASSSLAGLYNEQFF,TGTGCCAGCAGTTCCCTAGCGGGACTCTACAATGAGCAGTTCTTC
TRBV6-2/TRBV6-3,TRBJ2-7,many,TRBD2,CASSHRTSGNHEQYF,TGTGCCAGCAGCCATAGGACTAGCGGGAACCACGAGCAGTACTTC